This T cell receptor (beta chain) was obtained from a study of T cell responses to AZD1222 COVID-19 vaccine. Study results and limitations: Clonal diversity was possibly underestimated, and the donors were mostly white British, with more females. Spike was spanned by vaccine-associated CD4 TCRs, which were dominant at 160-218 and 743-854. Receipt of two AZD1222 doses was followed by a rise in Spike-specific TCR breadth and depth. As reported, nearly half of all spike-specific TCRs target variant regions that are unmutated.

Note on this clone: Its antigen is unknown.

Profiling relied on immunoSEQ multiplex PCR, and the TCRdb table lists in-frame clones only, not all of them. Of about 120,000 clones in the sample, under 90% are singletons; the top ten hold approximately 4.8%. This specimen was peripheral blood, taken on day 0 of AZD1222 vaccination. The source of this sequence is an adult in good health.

The CDR3 here is CASSLANRAYDGYTF. CDR3 in DNA: TGTGCCAGCAGCTTAGCGAACAGGGCTTACGATGGCTACACCTTC. This chain uses TRBV7-8 with TRBJ1-2, with a tentative D call TRBD1 (6 bases). The germline CDR1 and CDR2 sequences are SGHVS and FQNEAQ. V lost 0 bases and J 6 bases, leaving 14 bases between the germline ends. CDR3 size: 15 residues. The full variable domain, in which reference TRBV7-8 and TRBJ1-2 provide the parts outside the CDR3, is GAGVSQSPRYKVAKRGQDVALRCDPISGHVSLFWYQQALGQGPEFLTYFQNEAQLDKSGLPSDRFFAERPEGSVSTLKIQRTQQEDSAVYLCASSLANRAYDGYTFGSGTRLTVV.